The clone carrying this T cell receptor (beta chain) occurred many times. Initially, at the first diagnosis of hyperthyroidism and before any ophthalmopathy symptoms, blood was sampled. This record comes from a study of T cells in Graves' hyperthyroidism and ophthalmopathy. Study information: At the time of initial diagnosis and before any treatment, peripheral blood was collected.

The TCR beta CDR3 regions underwent amplification using RNA transcripts as the source. Researchers ran a first-round RT-PCR on the TCR CDR3 using the HTBI primer set. TCRdb itself ran the multiplex PCR reads through MiXCR, one entry per CDR3 protein. The sample carries some 380,000 distinct CDR3 sequences, 13% recorded once. The sample taken for sequencing was blood. The receptor comes from a man aged 25 to 45 with Graves' hyperthyroidism that later progressed to Graves' ophthalmopathy.

The CDR3 coding sequence is TGTGCCAGCAGTGAAGGCTTTATGGCGTTAAATCAGCCCCAGCATTTT. Its protein is CASSEGFMALNQPQHF. This chain joins TRBV6-1 and TRBJ1-5; D not resolved. The CDR3 sequence is 16 residues long. CDR1 and CDR2 from the germline V gene are MNHNS and SASEGT. The V gene lost 1 base and the J gene lost 4 bases, with 14 bases spanning the gap.